The sequence of this T cell receptor (beta chain) was determined in a study of CD8 T cells in Susac syndrome. The CDR3 covers 12 residues. The V and J ends lost 0 bases and 6 bases respectively, with 4 bases between them. The germline V gene encodes CDR1 SGDLS and CDR2 YYNGEE. The RNA, about 0.5 to 1 ug, was put through reverse transcription using random hexamers. One entry per CDR3 protein, called by TCRdb with MiXCR from the immunoSEQ multiplex PCR reads. The sample holds approximately 120,000 distinct CDR3 sequences, approximately 93% seen once. Negative isolation was applied to CD8+ and CD4+ T cells, and FACS enrichment was applied to TEMRA cells.

Sequencing used CD8+ T cells from PBMCs. J is TRBJ2-1 and V is TRBV9; D unclear. The TCR was taken from a human donor with multiple sclerosis. CDR3 sequence reads: CASSVGRNEQFF. As DNA, the CDR3 is TGTGCCAGCAGCGTAGGGCGCAATGAGCAGTTCTTC.